Listed here are 6 T cell receptor beta chains from one sample, sequenced in a study of blood T cells in healthy people across ages (dated by TCRdb to the mid-2010s). Libraries were constructed by 5' RACE. Sequenced on an Illumina HiSeq 2500. A second roughly 6 to 12 cycle PCR used a sample-barcoded 5' primer and a J-beta primer mix. TCRdb handled the public reads itself, with Q25 trimming in fastp and clone calling in MiXCR, and kept productive beta chains. Records with the same CDR3 protein are collapsed into one entry carrying the most frequent genes and DNA. The sample table lists about 640,000 distinct CDR3 sequences, under 70% of them with a count of one. More than 35% of the sample belongs to the ten largest clones. The source material was blood. These receptors all stem from a man aged 60 to 69 in good health.

The chain links TRBV6-2 or TRBV6-3 to TRBJ2-5; D possibly corresponds to TRBD2 (6 bases). Germline V lookup: CDR1 MNHEY, CDR2 SVGEGT. The CDR3 is made up of 14 amino acids. Trimming took 4 bases from V and 7 from J, leaving 16 bases between them. The chain's CDR3 is CASSFDSRGRTQYF. In nucleotides, the CDR3 is TGTGCCAGCAGTTTTGACTCGCGGGGACGGACCCAGTACTTC.

The chain couples TRBV27 to TRBJ1-6; tentatively, D is TRBD1 (5 bases). The CDR3 extends over 15 amino acids. V gave up 7 bases and J gave up 12 bases, with 22 bases separating them. Germline CDR1 is MNHEY and CDR2 is SMNVEV (reference sequence). The CDR3 sequence: CASKSPGPIQEPLHF. DNA for the CDR3: TGTGCCAGCAAAAGCCCGGGACCGATCCAGGAACCCCTCCACTTT.

The rearrangement joins TRBV12-3 or TRBV12-4 to TRBJ2-1; 9 positions agree with TRBD1. After removal of 7 bases from V and 7 bases from J, the junction contained 11 bases not matched to a gene. The CDR3 has 15 amino acids. The CDR3 sequence is CASTKGTGLMNEQFF. In DNA, the CDR3 is TGTGCCAGCACAAAAGGGACAGGGCTGATGAATGAGCAGTTCTTC.

V is TRBV20-1 and J is TRBJ1-2; D gene ambiguous. CDR3 length: 15 amino acids. V shed 0 bases and J shed 4 bases, with 15 bases lying between them. CDR1 and CDR2 from the germline V gene are DFQATT and SNEGSKA (reference sequence). This CDR3 reads CSARESTLTFYGYTF. The CDR3 nucleotides are TGCAGTGCTAGAGAATCAACCCTTACCTTCTATGGCTACACCTTC.

This chain connects TRBV5-1 to TRBJ2-3, with TRBD1 identical over 11 bases. The CDR3 sequence is 15 residues long. Germline assignment: CDR1 SGHRS and CDR2 YFSETQ. J lost 5 bases, V lost 5 bases, and 7 bases had no gene match. The CDR3 is CASSPDRGLVDTQYF. DNA of the CDR3: TGCGCCAGCAGTCCGGACAGGGGGCTCGTAGATACGCAGTATTTT.

This clonotype was recorded only once. The rearrangement links TRBV9 to TRBJ2-5, with 13 bases matching TRBD2. The CDR3 sequence is 16 residues long. The J segment lost 11 bases and the V segment lost 4 bases, leaving 14 bases of the junction unmatched. Germline V gives CDR1 SGDLS, CDR2 YYNGEE. The chain's CDR3 is CASSSQGGLAGVEQYF. DNA for the CDR3: TGTGCCAGCAGCTCCCAGGGAGGACTAGCGGGGGTGGAGCAGTACTTC. The entire variable domain, with the rest obtained from reference TRBV9 and TRBJ2-5, is as follows: DSGVTQTPKHLITATGQRVTLRCSPRSGDLSVYWYQQSLDQGLQFLIQYYNGEERAKGNILERFSAQQFPDLHSELNLSSLELGDSALYFCASSSQGGLAGVEQYFGPGTRLLVL.